These T cell receptor beta chains were read from a single sample in a study of T cells after yellow fever vaccination. One entry per CDR3 protein, called by TCRdb with MiXCR from the 5' RACE reads. The data show more than 450,000 distinct CDR3 sequences, 20% to 25% seen once. Source: PBMCs, taken roughly 20 days after the first yellow fever vaccination. Receptor source: a young man who received the YFV17D yellow fever vaccine. CDR3s include the opening cysteine and the closing phenylalanine or tryptophan. A D gene is named only where the DNA matches it firmly. Only some rows state a clone size, as once, few, many or a class for expanded clones.

TRBJ1-1,few,-,TRBV20-1,TGCAGTGCTAGGGTGAACATGAACACTGAAGCTTTCTTT,CSARVNMNTEAFF
TRBJ2-3,-,-,TRBV27,TGTGCCAGCAGTCCCCCGCCCGGGGGTACGCAGTATTTT,CASSPPPGGTQYF
TRBJ1-1,few,-,TRBV20-1,TGCAGTGCTAGGCGACAGTCGAACACTGAAGCTTTCTTT,CSARRQSNTEAFF
TRBJ2-7,-,-,TRBV2,TGTGCCAGCAGTGAAGCGCACCTTATGACCAGTCCATCCTACGAGCAGTACTTC,CASSEAHLMTSPSYEQYF
TRBJ1-1,few,-,TRBV11-2,TGTGCCAGCAGCACGGAAGGGGGGGGAGGCACTGAAGCTTTCTTT,CASSTEGGGGTEAFF
TRBJ1-2,few,TRBD1,TRBV9,TGTGCCAGCAGCCGTTACCTCGCGACAGGGACCTACGGTGGCTACACCTTC,CASSRYLATGTYGGYTF
TRBJ1-1,-,-,TRBV19,TGTGCCAGTATTGGGGTAGACGACACTGAAGCTTTCTTT,CASIGVDDTEAFF
TRBJ2-3,-,TRBD1,TRBV6-6,TGTGCCAGTGGGGGACAGGGTGCAGATACGCAGTATTTT,CASGGQGADTQYF
TRBJ2-1,-,TRBD2,TRBV4-1,TGCGCCAGCAGCCAAAAAGTCTATCGGACTAGCGAGGGCAATGAGCAGTTCTTC,CASSQKVYRTSEGNEQFF
TRBJ2-5,few,-,TRBV27,TGTGCCAGCAGTCCCCTTTCGCGGGGCGAGACCCAGTACTTC,CASSPLSRGETQYF
TRBJ2-5,-,-,TRBV5-1,TGCGCCAGCGAGGTAGGGCAAAGAGGGACCCAGTACTTC,CASEVGQRGTQYF
TRBJ2-3,-,-,TRBV15,TGTGCCACCAGCCCTAGAGGGACGGTCACAGATACGCAGTATTTT,CATSPRGTVTDTQYF
TRBJ1-1,-,-,TRBV20-1,TGCAGTGCTAGAGACAGGGGCACTGAAGCTTTCTTT,CSARDRGTEAFF
TRBJ1-6,-,-,TRBV20-1,TGCAGTGCTAGAGATCCCGCCAACTCCTATAATTCACCCCTCCACTTT,CSARDPANSYNSPLHF
TRBJ1-1,-,-,TRBV5-1,TGCGCCAGCAGCCCCGGTAGGGCTGAAGCTTTCTTT,CASSPGRAEAFF
TRBJ1-2,few,TRBD1,TRBV20-1,TGCAGTGCTCTCCGGGACAGGCTCTATGGCTACACCTTC,CSALRDRLYGYTF
TRBJ1-2,-,-,TRBV29-1,TGCAGCGTCCCAATCGTGGGTGGCTACACCTTC,CSVPIVGGYTF
TRBJ2-6,-,-,TRBV18,TGTGCCAGCTCCTCCTCAGGGGGGCAGAGGGACGTCCTGACTTTC,CASSSSGGQRDVLTF
TRBJ2-2,few,TRBD1,TRBV4-2,TGTGCCAGCAGCCAAGATCGCAGGGGGCAGGTGATCGGCACCGGGGAGCTGTTTTTT,CASSQDRRGQVIGTGELFF
TRBJ2-5,few,TRBD1,TRBV19,TGTGCCAGTAAAGGGACAGGGCAAGAGACCCAGTACTTC,CASKGTGQETQYF